This TCR beta chain appears in the sequencing data of a study of patients and donors after allogeneic stem cell transplantation. Germline V lookup: CDR1 WSHSY, CDR2 SAAADI. This CDR3 spans 11 amino acids. The V and J ends lost 8 bases and 1 base respectively, with 5 bases between them. TCRdb independently ran MiXCR on the RT-PCR reads; one entry per CDR3 protein. The sample lists 110,000 or so distinct CDR3 sequences, 35% occurring once. Material: blood, either unsorted or a sorted T cell fraction (not recorded which). The chain recombines TRBV10-2 with TRBJ1-1; no definite D call. The receptor was isolated from a human donor who was either an allogeneic HSCT recipient or a stem cell or donor lymphocyte infusion donor (not recorded which). It is not recorded whose cells these are; they may come from a transplant donor. CDR3 DNA: TGCGCCAGCTGGACGAACACTGAAGCTTTCTTT. This sequence encodes CASWTNTEAFF.